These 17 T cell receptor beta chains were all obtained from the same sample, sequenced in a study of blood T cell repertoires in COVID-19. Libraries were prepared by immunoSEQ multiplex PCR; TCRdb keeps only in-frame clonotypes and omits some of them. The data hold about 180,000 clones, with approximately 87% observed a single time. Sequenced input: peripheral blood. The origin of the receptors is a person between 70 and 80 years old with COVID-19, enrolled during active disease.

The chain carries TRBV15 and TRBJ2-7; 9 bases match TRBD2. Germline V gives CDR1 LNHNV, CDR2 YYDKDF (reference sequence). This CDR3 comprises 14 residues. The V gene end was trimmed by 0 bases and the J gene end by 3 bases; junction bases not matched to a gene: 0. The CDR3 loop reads CATSRDSGSYEQYF. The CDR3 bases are TGTGCCACCAGCAGAGATAGCGGGAGCTACGAGCAGTACTTC.

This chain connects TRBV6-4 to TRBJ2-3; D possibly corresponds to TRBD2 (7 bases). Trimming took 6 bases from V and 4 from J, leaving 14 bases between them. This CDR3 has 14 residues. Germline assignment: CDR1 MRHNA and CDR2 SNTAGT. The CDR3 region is CASSARGAADTQYF. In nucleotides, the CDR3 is TGTGCCAGCAGCGCCCGGGGGGCGGCAGATACGCAGTATTTT.

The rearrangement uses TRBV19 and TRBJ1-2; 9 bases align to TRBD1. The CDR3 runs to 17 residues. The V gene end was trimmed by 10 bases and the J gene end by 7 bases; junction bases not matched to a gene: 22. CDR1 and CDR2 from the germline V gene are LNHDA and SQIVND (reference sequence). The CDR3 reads CATKRGGRSTGGLGYTF. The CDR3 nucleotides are TGTGCCACTAAGAGAGGTGGCCGGTCGACAGGGGGACTTGGCTACACCTTC.

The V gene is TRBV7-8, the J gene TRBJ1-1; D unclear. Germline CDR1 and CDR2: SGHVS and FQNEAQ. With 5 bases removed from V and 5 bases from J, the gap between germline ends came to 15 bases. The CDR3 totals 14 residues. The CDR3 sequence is CASSRSRTVTEAFF. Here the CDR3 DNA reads TGTGCCAGCAGCAGATCTCGGACTGTGACTGAAGCTTTCTTT. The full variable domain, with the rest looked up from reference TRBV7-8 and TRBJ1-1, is GAGVSQSPRYKVAKRGQDVALRCDPISGHVSLFWYQQALGQGPEFLTYFQNEAQLDKSGLPSDRFFAERPEGSVSTLKIQRTQQEDSAVYLCASSRSRTVTEAFFGQGTRLTVV.

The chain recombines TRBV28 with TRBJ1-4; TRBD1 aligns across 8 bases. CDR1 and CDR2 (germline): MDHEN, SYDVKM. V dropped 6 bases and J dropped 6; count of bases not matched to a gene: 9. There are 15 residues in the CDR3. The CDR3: CASSRPRGRDEKLFF. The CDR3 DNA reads TGTGCCAGCAGCAGACCCAGGGGGCGGGATGAAAAACTGTTTTTT.

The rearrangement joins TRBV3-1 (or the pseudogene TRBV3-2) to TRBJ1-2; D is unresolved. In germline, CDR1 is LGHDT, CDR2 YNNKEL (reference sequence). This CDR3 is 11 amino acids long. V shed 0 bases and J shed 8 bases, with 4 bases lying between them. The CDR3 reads CASSQDQGYTF. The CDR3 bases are TGTGCCAGCAGCCAAGATCAAGGCTACACCTTC.

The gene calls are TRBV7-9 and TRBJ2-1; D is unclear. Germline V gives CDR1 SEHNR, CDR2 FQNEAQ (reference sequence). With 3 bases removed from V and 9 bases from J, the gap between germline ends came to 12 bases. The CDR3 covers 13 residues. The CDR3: CASSLGGGGEQFF. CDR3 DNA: TGTGCCAGCAGCTTGGGTGGCGGCGGTGAGCAGTTCTTC. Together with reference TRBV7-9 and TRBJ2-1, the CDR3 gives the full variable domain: DTGVSQNPRHKITKRGQNVTFRCDPISEHNRLYWYRQTLGQGPEFLTYFQNEAQLEKSRLLSDRFSAERPKGSFSTLEIQRTEQGDSAMYLCASSLGGGGEQFFGPGTRLTVL.

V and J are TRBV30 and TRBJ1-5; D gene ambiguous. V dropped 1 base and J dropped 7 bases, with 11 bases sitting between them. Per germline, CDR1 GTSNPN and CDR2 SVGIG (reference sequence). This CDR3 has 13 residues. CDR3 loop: CAWSAQREQPQHF. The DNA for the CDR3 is TGTGCCTGGAGTGCCCAAAGGGAGCAGCCCCAGCATTTT.

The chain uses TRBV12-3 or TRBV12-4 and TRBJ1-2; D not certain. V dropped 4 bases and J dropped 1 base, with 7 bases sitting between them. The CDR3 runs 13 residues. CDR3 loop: CASSSPLNYGYTF. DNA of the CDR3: TGTGCCAGCAGTTCCCCCCTTAACTATGGCTACACCTTC.

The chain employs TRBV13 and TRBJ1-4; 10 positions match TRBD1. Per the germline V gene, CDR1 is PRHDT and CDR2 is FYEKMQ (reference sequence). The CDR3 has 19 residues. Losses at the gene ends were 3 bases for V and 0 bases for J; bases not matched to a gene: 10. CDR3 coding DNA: TGTGCCAGCAGCTTTCTCGGGACAGGGGCCACCCCAACTAATGAAAAACTGTTTTTT. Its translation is CASSFLGTGATPTNEKLFF. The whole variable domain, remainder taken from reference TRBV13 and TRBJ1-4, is AAGVIQSPRHLIKEKRETATLKCYPIPRHDTVYWYQQGPGQDPQFLISFYEKMQSDKGSIPDRFSAQQFSDYHSELNMSSLELGDSALYFCASSFLGTGATPTNEKLFFGSGTQLSVL.

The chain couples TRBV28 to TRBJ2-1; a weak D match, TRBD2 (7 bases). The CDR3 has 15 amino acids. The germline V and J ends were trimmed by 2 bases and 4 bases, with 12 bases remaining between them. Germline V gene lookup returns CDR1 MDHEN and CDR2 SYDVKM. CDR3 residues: CASSLRGATYNEQFF. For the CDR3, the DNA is TGTGCCAGCAGTTTACGGGGGGCCACATACAATGAGCAGTTCTTC.

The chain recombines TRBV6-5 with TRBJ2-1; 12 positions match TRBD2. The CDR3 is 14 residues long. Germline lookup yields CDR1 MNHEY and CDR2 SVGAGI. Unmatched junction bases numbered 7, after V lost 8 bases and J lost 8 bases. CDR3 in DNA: TGTGCCAGCCATACTAGCGGGAGGCGGGATGAGCAGTTCTTC. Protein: CASHTSGRRDEQFF.

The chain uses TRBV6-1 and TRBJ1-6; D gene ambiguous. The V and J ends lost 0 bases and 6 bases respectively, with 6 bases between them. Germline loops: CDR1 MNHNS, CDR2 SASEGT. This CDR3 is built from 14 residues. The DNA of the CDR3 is TGTGCCAGCAGTGAAGCACGGAGTAATTCACCCCTCCACTTT. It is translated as CASSEARSNSPLHF.

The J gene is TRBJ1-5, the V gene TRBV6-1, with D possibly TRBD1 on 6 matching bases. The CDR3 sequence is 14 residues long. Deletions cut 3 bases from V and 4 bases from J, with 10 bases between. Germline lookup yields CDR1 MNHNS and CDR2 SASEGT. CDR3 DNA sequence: TGTGCCAGCAGTGAGTTTAGGGGGAATCAGCCCCAGCATTTT. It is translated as CASSEFRGNQPQHF.

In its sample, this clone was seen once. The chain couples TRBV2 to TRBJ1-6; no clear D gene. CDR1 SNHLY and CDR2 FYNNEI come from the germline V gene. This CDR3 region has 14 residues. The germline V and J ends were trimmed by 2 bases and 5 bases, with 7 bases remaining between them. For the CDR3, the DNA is TGTGCCAGCAGTGAACAGCGAGATAATTCACCCCTCCACTTT. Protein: CASSEQRDNSPLHF.

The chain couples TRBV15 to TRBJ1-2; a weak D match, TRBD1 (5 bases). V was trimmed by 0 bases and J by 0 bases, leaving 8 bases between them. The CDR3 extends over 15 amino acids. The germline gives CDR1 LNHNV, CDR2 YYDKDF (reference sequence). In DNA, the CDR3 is TGTGCCACCAGCAGAGAGCAGGGCACTAACTATGGCTACACCTTC. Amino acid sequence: CATSREQGTNYGYTF.

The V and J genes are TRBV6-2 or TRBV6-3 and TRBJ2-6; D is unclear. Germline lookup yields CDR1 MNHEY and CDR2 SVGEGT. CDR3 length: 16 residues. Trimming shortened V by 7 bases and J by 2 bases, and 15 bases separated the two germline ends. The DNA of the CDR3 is TGTGCCAGCACCCCACCGCCGGGTCCTGGGGCCAACGTCCTGACTTTC. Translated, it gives CASTPPPGPGANVLTF.